The 29 T cell receptor beta chains below all came from one sample that was sequenced in a study of cytomegalovirus exposure and HLA in healthy donors (TCRdb year 2017). Libraries were constructed by the immunoSEQ multiplex PCR assay. For the multiplex PCR, a mixture combining 60 forward primers for TCR Vbeta segments and 13 reverse primers for TCR Jbeta segments was used. The table was pulled from immuneACCESS by TCRdb, which kept in-frame rearrangements only. Such tables lose some clones; where checked, under half of the loss comes from unresolved V genes, and the rest has no known cause. The sample contains about 160,000 clones, around 79% of them found a single time. 6.3% of the sample goes to the ten largest clones. The sequencing sample was made of PBMCs. The source of these receptors is a man between 50 and 59 years old in good health and CMV-seropositive.

The chain combines TRBV6-5 with TRBJ1-1; D remains ambiguous. The CDR3 contains 14 residues. With 5 bases removed from V and 5 bases from J, the gap between germline ends came to 15 bases. Germline CDR1 and CDR2: MNHEY and SVGAGI. The CDR3 loop reads CASSDIGPRTEAFF. CDR3 DNA: TGTGCCAGCAGTGATATTGGCCCCAGAACTGAAGCTTTCTTT.

The chain links TRBV13 to TRBJ2-2; 9 bases map to TRBD2. This CDR3 comprises 15 residues. J was trimmed by 5 bases and V by 4 bases; bases with no gene match: 5. The germline gives CDR1 PRHDT, CDR2 FYEKMQ (reference sequence). CDR3 DNA sequence: TGTGCCAGCAGCTCGACTAGCGGAGATACCGGGGAGCTGTTTTTT. Its protein is CASSSTSGDTGELFF.

The CDR3 bases are TGTGCCAGCAGCTCGCCCCCGGGGGACTATGGCTACACCTTC. The encoded protein is CASSSPPGDYGYTF. This chain joins TRBV11-2 and TRBJ1-2; possibly TRBD1 for D (5 bases). The CDR3 totals 14 residues. Germline V gene sequence: CDR1 SGHAT, CDR2 FQNNGV. V dropped 4 bases and J dropped 3 bases, with 12 bases sitting between them.

The chain employs TRBV6-5 and TRBJ2-1, with D hard to call. This CDR3 has 15 amino acids. Between the trimmed V and J ends, which lost 5 bases and 0 bases, there was a span of 11 bases. Germline CDR1 and CDR2: MNHEY and SVGAGI. CDR3 loop: CASSRGRRSYNEQFF. The CDR3 DNA reads TGTGCCAGCAGTCGTGGGCGCCGCTCCTACAATGAGCAGTTCTTC.

This clone was seen a single time. This chain's CDR3 is CASGIGSGVEQFF. The CDR3 DNA follows: TGTGCCAGTGGGATCGGTTCGGGGGTTGAGCAGTTCTTC. This chain links TRBV2 with TRBJ2-1; a weak D match, TRBD2 (6 bases). The length of the CDR3 is 13 residues. Germline V gene lookup returns CDR1 SNHLY and CDR2 FYNNEI. Trimming took off 9 bases at V and 9 bases at J, with 18 bases between the two ends.

This clone was detected only a few times. The gene calls are TRBV29-1 and TRBJ2-1, with 16 bases lining up with TRBD2. CDR1 SQVTM and CDR2 ANQGSEA come from the germline V gene. The CDR3 sequence is 15 residues long. V was clipped by 7 bases and J by 10 bases; unmatched bases: 10. CDR3 coding DNA: TGCAGCGCTCCGGGACTAGCGGGAGGGCCAGGAGAGCAGTTCTTC. Translated, it gives CSAPGLAGGPGEQFF.

The sample holds a few counts of this clone. J is TRBJ2-7 and V is TRBV7-9, with D tentatively TRBD1 (5 bases). The CDR3 has 13 amino acids. Germline-derived CDR1 and CDR2 are SEHNR and FQNEAQ (reference sequence). Between the trimmed V and J ends, which lost 5 bases and 6 bases, there was a span of 14 bases. Here the CDR3 DNA reads TGTGCCAGCAGCCAAAACCAGGGAACCGAGCAGTACTTC. Translating gives CASSQNQGTEQYF.

This chain uses TRBV20-1 with TRBJ1-5, with D possibly being TRBD1 (5 bases). V lost 5 bases and J 9 bases, leaving 11 bases between the germline ends. The CDR3 is 11 amino acids. Germline V lookup: CDR1 DFQATT, CDR2 SNEGSKA (reference sequence). The CDR3 protein is CSALGPGPQHF. CDR3 nucleotide sequence: TGCAGTGCTTTGGGGCCCGGGCCCCAGCATTTT.

The J gene is TRBJ2-7, the V gene TRBV11-2; TRBD1 aligns across 7 bases. This CDR3 contains 14 residues. Unmatched junction bases numbered 4, after V lost 5 bases and J lost 0 bases. The V gene's germline CDR1 is SGHAT and CDR2 FQNNGV. CDR3 in DNA: TGTGCCAGCAGCCTGGGACAGATCTCCTACGAGCAGTACTTC. Protein product: CASSLGQISYEQYF.

This sequence joins TRBV5-1 and TRBJ2-1; 8 bases map to TRBD2. The CDR3 runs to 15 residues. V lost 1 base, J lost 6 bases, and 6 bases stayed unmatched. Per germline, CDR1 SGHRS and CDR2 YFSETQ. The CDR3 DNA reads as TGCGCCAGCAGCTTGTTAACCGGGACTAGCAATGAGCAGTTCTTC. Protein product: CASSLLTGTSNEQFF.

The chain is built from TRBV2 and TRBJ1-3; no definite D call. V lost 4 bases to trimming and J lost 1 base, with 8 bases between them. Germline values: CDR1 SNHLY, CDR2 FYNNEI. The CDR3 consists of 14 residues. CDR3 DNA sequence: TGTGCCAGCAGTGCGAGAGGTTCTGGAAACACCATATATTTT. Protein: CASSARGSGNTIYF.

J is TRBJ1-2 and V is TRBV29-1; 8 bases align to TRBD1. J gave up 6 bases and V 4 bases, and 7 bases lay outside the gene matches. This CDR3 contains 13 residues. Germline V gene sequence: CDR1 SQVTM, CDR2 ANQGSEA. CDR3 DNA sequence: TGCAGCGTTGCGAGGACAGGGAGTAATGGCTACACCTTC. This gives the protein CSVARTGSNGYTF.

This clone was seen once. The rearrangement uses TRBV27 and TRBJ1-5, with 7 bases that match TRBD1. There are 14 residues in the CDR3. J gave up 5 bases and V 6 bases, and 7 bases lay outside the gene matches. Germline CDR1 MNHEY, CDR2 SMNVEV (reference sequence). The CDR3 spells CASRTGWGDQPQHF. CDR3 in DNA: TGTGCCAGCAGGACAGGGTGGGGGGATCAGCCCCAGCATTTT.

This clone was seen only once. The chain couples TRBV12-5 to TRBJ2-5; 7 bases map to TRBD2. In germline, CDR1 is LGHNT, CDR2 FRNRAP. CDR3 size: 13 residues. V shed 4 bases and J 8 bases; nucleotides not matched to a gene: 7. CDR3: CASGSSGGDTQYF. The CDR3 DNA reads TGTGCTAGTGGTTCCAGTGGGGGGGACACCCAGTACTTC. Filled out from reference TRBV12-5 and TRBJ2-5, the complete variable domain reads DARVTQTPRHKVTEMGQEVTMRCQPILGHNTVFWYRQTMMQGLELLAYFRNRAPLDDSGMPKDRFSAEMPDATLATLKIQPSEPRDSAVYFCASGSSGGDTQYFGPGTRLLVL.

This sequence joins TRBV6-1 and TRBJ1-2; weak D call: TRBD1 (6 bases). The CDR3 is made up of 11 amino acids. V was shortened by 6 bases and J by 4 bases, with 6 bases between the two germline ends. Germline lookup yields CDR1 MNHNS and CDR2 SASEGT. Here the CDR3 reads CASRDSYGYTF. The CDR3 DNA follows: TGTGCCAGCAGGGACAGCTATGGCTACACCTTC.

This clone has more than one count but fewer than ten. The rearrangement uses TRBV11-3 and TRBJ2-3; 11 positions agree with TRBD2. Per germline, CDR1 SGHNT and CDR2 YENEEA. Unmatched junction bases numbered 7, after V lost 5 bases and J lost 0 bases. The CDR3 is 17 residues long. CDR3 in DNA: TGTGCCAGCAGCCGAGGACTAGCGGGTTCTAGCACAGATACGCAGTATTTT. Protein product: CASSRGLAGSSTDTQYF.

V usage is TRBV5-4 and J usage is TRBJ1-1, with 8 nucleotides matching TRBD1. Germline values: CDR1 SGHNT, CDR2 YYREEE (reference sequence). V lost 0 bases to trimming and J lost 5 bases; unmatched junction nucleotides: 3. The CDR3 consists of 14 residues. The CDR3 DNA follows: TGTGCCAGCAGCTTGGACAGGGGGTCGACTGAAGCTTTCTTT. Its protein product is CASSLDRGSTEAFF. Using reference TRBV5-4 and TRBJ1-1 for the parts outside the CDR3, the full variable domain is ETGVTQSPTHLIKTRGQQVTLRCSSQSGHNTVSWYQQALGQGPQFIFQYYREEENGRGNFPPRFSGLQFPNYSSELNVNALELDDSALYLCASSLDRGSTEAFFGQGTRLTVV.

The chain joins TRBV4-1 to TRBJ2-7; 8 bases are a match to TRBD1. The CDR3 length is 15 residues. V lost 4 bases and J lost 2; bases outside the gene matches: 7. The germline gives CDR1 MGHRA, CDR2 YSYEKL. The CDR3 region has the DNA TGCGCCAGCAGCCGCGACAGGGGCCCAACCTACGAGCAGTACTTC. Protein: CASSRDRGPTYEQYF.

The chain couples TRBV2 to TRBJ2-2, with 7 bases identical to TRBD1. This CDR3 has 16 residues. V shed 6 bases and J 6 bases; nucleotides not matched to a gene: 13. CDR1 is SNHLY, CDR2 FYNNEI, per germline. The CDR3 is CASRRGIGGVPGELFF. The DNA of the CDR3 is TGTGCCAGCAGAAGAGGAATAGGGGGCGTTCCCGGGGAGCTGTTTTTT.

This rearrangement joins TRBV6-6 to TRBJ2-7, with D hard to call. The CDR3 totals 14 residues. V was pared by 2 bases and J by 1 base, with 9 bases between. Germline CDR1 MNHNY, CDR2 SVGAGI (reference sequence). In nucleotides, the CDR3 is TGTGCCAGCAGTTACGCCGGCAGGTCCTACGAGCAGTACTTC. It codes for CASSYAGRSYEQYF.

The DNA for the CDR3 is TGTGCCAGCAGCTCCGGGGGAGTGAGGGCAGATACGCAGTATTTT. Its protein is CASSSGGVRADTQYF. The rearrangement uses TRBV6-5 and TRBJ2-3; possibly TRBD2 for D (6 bases). Germline values: CDR1 MNHEY, CDR2 SVGAGI. Trimming took 6 bases from V and 4 from J, leaving 17 bases between them. The CDR3 sequence is 15 residues long.

The J gene is TRBJ2-7, the V gene TRBV6-1, with D tentatively TRBD1 (5 bases). The germline V gene has CDR1 MNHNS and CDR2 SASEGT. CDR3 length: 13 amino acids. V lost 5 bases, J lost 2 bases, and 10 bases lay in between. The CDR3 loop reads CASSREQAYEQYF. The DNA of the CDR3 is TGTGCCAGCAGTCGTGAACAGGCCTACGAGCAGTACTTC.

V gene TRBV28 combines with J gene TRBJ1-4, with 8 bases lining up with TRBD1. The CDR3 runs 16 residues. V was clipped by 3 bases and J by 2 bases; unmatched bases: 5. CDR1 and CDR2 (germline): MDHEN, SYDVKM. CDR3 protein: CASSFQDRGTNEKLFF. The CDR3 DNA reads as TGTGCCAGCAGTTTTCAAGACAGGGGTACTAATGAAAAACTGTTTTTT. The entire variable domain, with the rest obtained from reference TRBV28 and TRBJ1-4, is as follows: DVKVTQSSRYLVKRTGEKVFLECVQDMDHENMFWYRQDPGLGLRLIYFSYDVKMKEKGDIPEGYSVSREKKERFSLILESASTNQTSMYLCASSFQDRGTNEKLFFGSGTQLSVL.

The chain links TRBV10-2 to TRBJ1-2; 10 bases match TRBD1. This CDR3 has 17 amino acids. V trimming: 0 bases; J trimming: 1 base; junction bases outside the gene matches: 5. Germline values: CDR1 WSHSY, CDR2 SAAADI. CDR3 nucleotides: TGCGCCAGCAGTGAGTCGAGACAGGGGGCGAATAACTATGGCTACACCTTC. Translated: CASSESRQGANNYGYTF.

The chain links TRBV7-2 to TRBJ1-2, with 7 bases lining up with TRBD1. Germline CDR1 is SGHTA and CDR2 is FQGNSA. The CDR3 covers 14 residues. V dropped 5 bases and J dropped 8; count of bases not matched to a gene: 11. CDR3 loop: CASSGTARSTGYTF. Here the CDR3 DNA reads TGTGCCAGCAGCGGGACAGCTCGCTCCACGGGCTACACCTTC.

CDR3 protein: CASSVVGRGTNYGYTF. The CDR3 DNA sequence: TGTGCCAGCAGCGTAGTAGGTCGAGGGACTAACTATGGCTACACCTTC. The chain has TRBV9 and TRBJ1-2, with unresolved D. This CDR3 region has 16 residues. Trimming cost V 0 bases and J 0 bases, with 12 bases left between them. CDR1 is SGDLS, CDR2 YYNGEE, per germline.

This sequence joins TRBV27 and TRBJ2-1; 12 bases fit TRBD2. The CDR3 loop spans 17 amino acids. Germline V lookup: CDR1 MNHEY, CDR2 SMNVEV (reference sequence). Trimming at V came to 3 bases and at J to 9 bases, leaving 12 bases not matched to a gene. CDR3: CASSFRSLAGGRGEQFF. As DNA, the CDR3 is TGTGCCAGCAGTTTTCGGTCGCTAGCGGGAGGGCGAGGTGAGCAGTTCTTC.

V gene TRBV7-9 combines with J gene TRBJ2-3, with a tentative D call TRBD1 (6 bases). V was pared by 9 bases and J by 4 bases, with 11 bases between. Looked up from germline, CDR1 is SEHNR and CDR2 is FQNEAQ (reference sequence). The CDR3 runs to 12 residues. The CDR3 reads CASGRGPDTQYF. CDR3 in DNA: TGTGCCAGTGGCAGGGGCCCAGATACGCAGTATTTT.

The chain carries TRBV7-9 and TRBJ2-3, with TRBD2 identical over 12 bases. Trimming removed 4 bases from V and 4 bases from J; junction bases left unmatched: 9. Germline V gene data show CDR1 as SEHNR and CDR2 as FQNEAQ (reference sequence). This CDR3 spans 17 amino acids. CDR3 residues: CASSSASGRAGADTQYF. DNA of the CDR3: TGTGCCAGCAGCTCGGCTAGCGGGAGGGCCGGGGCAGATACGCAGTATTTT.